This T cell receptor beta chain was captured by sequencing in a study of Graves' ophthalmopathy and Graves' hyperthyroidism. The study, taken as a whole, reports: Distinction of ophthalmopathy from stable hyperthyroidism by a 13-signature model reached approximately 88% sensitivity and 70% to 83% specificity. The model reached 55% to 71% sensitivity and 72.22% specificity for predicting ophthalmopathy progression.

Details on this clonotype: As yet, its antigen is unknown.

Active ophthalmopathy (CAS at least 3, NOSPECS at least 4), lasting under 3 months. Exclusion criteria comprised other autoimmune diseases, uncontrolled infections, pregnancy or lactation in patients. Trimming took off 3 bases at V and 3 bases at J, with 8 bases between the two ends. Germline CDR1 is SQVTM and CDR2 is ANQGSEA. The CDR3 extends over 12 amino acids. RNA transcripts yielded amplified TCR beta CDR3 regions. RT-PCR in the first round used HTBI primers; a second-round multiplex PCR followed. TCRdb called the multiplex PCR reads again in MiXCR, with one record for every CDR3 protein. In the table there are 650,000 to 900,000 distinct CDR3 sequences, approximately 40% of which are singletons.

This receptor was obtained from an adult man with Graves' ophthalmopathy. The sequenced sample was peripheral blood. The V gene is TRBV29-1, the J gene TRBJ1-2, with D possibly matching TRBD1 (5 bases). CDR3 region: CSVDGGDYGYTF. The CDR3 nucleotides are TGCAGCGTTGATGGGGGAGACTATGGCTACACCTTC. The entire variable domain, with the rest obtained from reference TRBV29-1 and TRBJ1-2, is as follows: SAVISQKPSRDICQRGTSLTIQCQVDSQVTMMFWYRQQPGQSLTLIATANQGSEATYESGFVIDKFPISRPNLTFSTLTVSNMSPEDSSIYLCSVDGGDYGYTFGSGTRLTVV.